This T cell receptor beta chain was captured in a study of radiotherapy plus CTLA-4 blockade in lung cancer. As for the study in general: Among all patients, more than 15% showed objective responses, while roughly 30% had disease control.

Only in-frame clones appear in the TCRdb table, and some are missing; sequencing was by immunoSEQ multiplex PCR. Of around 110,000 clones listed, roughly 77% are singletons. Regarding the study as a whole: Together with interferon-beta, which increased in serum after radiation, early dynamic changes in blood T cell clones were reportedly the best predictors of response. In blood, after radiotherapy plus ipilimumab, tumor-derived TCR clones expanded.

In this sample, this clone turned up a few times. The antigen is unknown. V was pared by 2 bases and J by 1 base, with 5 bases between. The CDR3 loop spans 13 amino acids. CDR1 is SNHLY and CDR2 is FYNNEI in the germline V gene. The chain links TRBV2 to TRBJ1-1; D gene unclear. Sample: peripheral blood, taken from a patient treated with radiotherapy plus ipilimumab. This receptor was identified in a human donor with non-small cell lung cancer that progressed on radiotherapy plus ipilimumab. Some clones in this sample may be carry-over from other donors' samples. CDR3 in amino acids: CASSEQWNTEAFF. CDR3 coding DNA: TGTGCCAGCAGTGAACAGTGGAACACTGAAGCTTTCTTT.